Following are 13 T cell receptor beta chains from one sample sequenced in a study of regulatory and conventional T cells in RAG deficiency. Using immunoSEQ multiplex PCR, the repertoire was profiled, and TCRdb retains in-frame clones only, with some absent. The sample lists about 30,000 clones, approximately 96% occurring once. Blood CD4+ CD25-low CD127-high conventional T cells supplied the genomic DNA template. This sample also appeared in a second study, on regulatory T cells. Per that paper: Primers: 52 TRBV forward and 13 TRBJ reverse.

The material sequenced was CD25- CD4+ T cells sorted from blood. The receptors were gathered from a human donor in good health.

This chain joins TRBV6-5 and TRBJ2-1; D uncertain. V gave up 6 bases and J gave up 0 bases, with 12 bases separating them. This CDR3 contains 15 residues. Looked up from germline, CDR1 is MNHEY and CDR2 is SVGAGI. The CDR3: CASRASLSSYNEQFF. For the CDR3, the DNA is TGTGCCAGCAGAGCGAGCCTGAGCTCCTACAATGAGCAGTTCTTC.

The CDR3 sequence: CASSLGGSTGNQPQHF. The CDR3 coding sequence is TGCGCCAGCAGCTTGGGGGGCAGTACGGGCAATCAGCCCCAGCATTTT. V usage is TRBV5-1 and J usage is TRBJ1-5; possible D gene TRBD1, 5 bases. Trimming took off 0 bases at V and 2 bases at J, with 12 bases between the two ends. In germline, CDR1 is SGHRS, CDR2 YFSETQ. CDR3 length: 16 residues.

The chain links TRBV2 to TRBJ1-4; D gene ambiguous. This CDR3 region has 15 residues. Between the trimmed V and J ends, which lost 1 base and 4 bases, there was a span of 10 bases. Germline V gives CDR1 SNHLY, CDR2 FYNNEI. The CDR3 loop reads CASSEERTYNEKLFF. The CDR3 DNA follows: TGTGCCAGCAGTGAAGAGCGGACTTATAATGAAAAACTGTTTTTT.

The chain recombines TRBV6-5 with TRBJ1-1; TRBD1 might be the D (6 bases). The V gene lost 2 bases and the J gene lost 7 bases, with 17 bases spanning the gap. CDR3 length: 15 residues. From germline, CDR1 is MNHEY and CDR2 SVGAGI. This chain's CDR3 is CASSYLVGGLGEAFF. The CDR3 bases are TGTGCCAGCAGTTACCTCGTCGGGGGGCTGGGTGAAGCTTTCTTT.

The genes are TRBV6-4 and TRBJ1-5; 9 bases match TRBD1. There are 14 residues in the CDR3. Germline-derived CDR1 and CDR2 are MRHNA and SNTAGT. V lost 8 bases to trimming and J lost 1 base; unmatched junction nucleotides: 3. The CDR3 protein is CASDGTGSNQPQHF. In DNA, the CDR3 is TGTGCCAGCGATGGGACAGGGAGCAATCAGCCCCAGCATTTT.

This sequence joins TRBV6-1 and TRBJ1-5, with 8 nucleotides matching TRBD1. In germline, CDR1 is MNHNS, CDR2 SASEGT. The CDR3 is made up of 16 amino acids. The ends lost 2 bases at V and 3 bases at J; junction bases unmatched: 6. The DNA for the CDR3 is TGTGCCAGCAGTGAATATAGGACAGGGCACAATCAGCCCCAGCATTTT. This sequence encodes CASSEYRTGHNQPQHF.

This sequence joins TRBV10-1 and TRBJ2-5; D ambiguous. The V and J ends lost 8 bases and 3 bases respectively, with 10 bases between them. Germline values: CDR1 WNHNN, CDR2 SYGVQD (reference sequence). CDR3 length: 12 residues. The CDR3 loop reads CASSQLEETQYF. CDR3 bases: TGCGCCAGCTCCCAGTTGGAAGAGACCCAGTACTTC.

This rearrangement joins TRBV6-1 to TRBJ1-2, with 9 bases lining up with TRBD1. Germline values: CDR1 MNHNS, CDR2 SASEGT. J was trimmed by 4 bases and V by 6 bases; bases with no gene match: 6. There are 14 residues in the CDR3. The DNA of the CDR3 is TGTGCCAGCAGCCCTTGGACAGGGGCCTATGGCTACACCTTC. Its protein is CASSPWTGAYGYTF.

This chain connects TRBV27 to TRBJ2-1; D gene ambiguous. The length of the CDR3 is 12 residues. Trimming removed 3 bases from V and 7 bases from J, with 7 bases in between. Germline CDR1 MNHEY, CDR2 SMNVEV (reference sequence). The CDR3 coding sequence is TGTGCCAGCAGTTTTAGAGGTAATGAGCAGTTCTTC. This encodes CASSFRGNEQFF.

The gene calls are TRBV7-9 and TRBJ2-1; no firm D call. This CDR3 spans 13 amino acids. From germline, CDR1 is SEHNR and CDR2 FQNEAQ (reference sequence). The V and J ends lost 6 bases and 6 bases respectively, with 12 bases between them. DNA for the CDR3: TGTGCCAGCAGGTCCCTAGTCGGCAATGAGCAGTTCTTC. It codes for CASRSLVGNEQFF.

This chain links TRBV2 with TRBJ1-1, with D unresolved. This CDR3 region has 14 residues. The V end was cut by 7 bases, the J end by 1 base, with 13 bases between. Germline-derived CDR1 and CDR2 are SNHLY and FYNNEI. The CDR3 spells CASNRPGRNTEAFF. The CDR3 DNA reads TGTGCCAGCAATCGGCCTGGGAGGAACACTGAAGCTTTCTTT.

V is TRBV27 and J is TRBJ1-4; 9 bases align to TRBD1. The CDR3 is 15 residues long. The trim removed 0 bases at V and 6 bases at J, leaving 2 bases unmatched. Germline values: CDR1 MNHEY, CDR2 SMNVEV (reference sequence). CDR3 coding DNA: TGTGCCAGCAGTTTATCGGGACAGGGTTATGAAAAACTGTTTTTT. Its translation: CASSLSGQGYEKLFF.

This chain joins TRBV5-5 and TRBJ1-1; D possibly corresponds to TRBD1 (5 bases). Germline CDR1 SGHKS, CDR2 YYEKEE (reference sequence). The CDR3 loop spans 14 amino acids. V lost 5 bases, J lost 1 base, and 12 bases lay in between. The CDR3 loop is CASRLTDRNTEAFF. The CDR3 DNA sequence: TGTGCCAGCAGGCTCACCGACAGGAACACTGAAGCTTTCTTT.